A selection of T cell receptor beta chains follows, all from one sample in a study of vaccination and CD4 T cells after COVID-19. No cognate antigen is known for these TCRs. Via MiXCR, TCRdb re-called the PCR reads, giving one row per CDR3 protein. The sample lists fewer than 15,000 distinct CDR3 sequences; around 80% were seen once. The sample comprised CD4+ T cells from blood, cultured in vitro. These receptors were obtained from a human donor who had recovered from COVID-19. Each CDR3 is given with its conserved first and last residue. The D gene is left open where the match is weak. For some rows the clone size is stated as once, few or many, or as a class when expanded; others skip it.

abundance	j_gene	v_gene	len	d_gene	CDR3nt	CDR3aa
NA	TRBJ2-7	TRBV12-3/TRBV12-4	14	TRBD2	TGTGCCAGCAGTTTGGTAGCGGGAGTTGACGAGCAGTACTTC	CASSLVAGVDEQYF
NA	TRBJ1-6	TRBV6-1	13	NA	TGTGCCAGCACGTCGGTCTATAATTCACCCCTCCACTTT	CASTSVYNSPLHF
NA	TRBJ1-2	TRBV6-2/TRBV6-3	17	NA	TGTGCCAGCAGTTACTCTTGGGCGTCAGACCCCCGTGGCGGCTACACCTTC	CASSYSWASDPRGGYTF
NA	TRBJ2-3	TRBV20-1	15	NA	TGCAGTGCTAAGGCCCCGGGGGCCAGCACAGATACGCAGTATTTT	CSAKAPGASTDTQYF
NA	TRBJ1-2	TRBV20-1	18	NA	TGCAGTGCTAGAGAAGGGGAGCACAAAACCTCGACTAACTATGGCTACACCTTC	CSAREGEHKTSTNYGYTF
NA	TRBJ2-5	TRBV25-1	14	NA	TGTGCCAGCAGCCGGGGAGGATCGGGAGAGACCCAGTACTTC	CASSRGGSGETQYF
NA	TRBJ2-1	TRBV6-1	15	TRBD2	TGTGCCAGCATCACCCTAGCGGGGACCTACAATGAGCAGTTCTTC	CASITLAGTYNEQFF
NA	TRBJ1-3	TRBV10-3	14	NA	TGTGCCATCAGTGAGAACAGCTCTGGAAACACCATATATTTT	CAISENSSGNTIYF
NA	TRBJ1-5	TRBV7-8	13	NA	TGTGCCAGCAGTTTATCGACTCAAGCCCCCCAGCATTTT	CASSLSTQAPQHF
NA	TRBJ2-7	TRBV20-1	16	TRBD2	TGCAGTGCCACCCCCGCCGAGCGGGAGTGGTCCTACGAGCAGTACTTC	CSATPAEREWSYEQYF
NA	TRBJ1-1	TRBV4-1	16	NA	TGCGCCAGCAGCCAAGACGAACGAAGGGGGTGGAACCAAGCTTTCTTT	CASSQDERRGWNQAFF
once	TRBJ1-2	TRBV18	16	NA	TGTGCCAGCTCACCCCTCGGGGGGATCCTCAACTATGGCTACACCTTC	CASSPLGGILNYGYTF
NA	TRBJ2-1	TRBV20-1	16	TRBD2	TGCAGTGCTACCTCCTTAGCGGGAGGCTCCTACAATGAGCAGTTCTTC	CSATSLAGGSYNEQFF
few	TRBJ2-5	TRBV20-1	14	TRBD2	TGCAGTGCTCTTTATAGCGGGAGGGGAGAGACCCAGTACTTC	CSALYSGRGETQYF
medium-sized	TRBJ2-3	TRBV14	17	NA	TGTGCCAGCAGCCAAGATTGGGTAGCGGTCATGACCGATACGCAGTATTTT	CASSQDWVAVMTDTQYF
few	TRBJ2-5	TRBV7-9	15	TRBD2	TGTGCCAGCAGCCCCCGTCGCGGGAGTTTCGAGACCCAGTACTTC	CASSPRRGSFETQYF
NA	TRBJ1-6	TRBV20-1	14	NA	TGCAGTGCTAGAAGGGCCGGACGGAATTCACCCCTCCACTTT	CSARRAGRNSPLHF
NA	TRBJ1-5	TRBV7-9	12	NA	TGTGCCAGCAGCCAACAAAATCAGCCCCAGCATTTT	CASSQQNQPQHF
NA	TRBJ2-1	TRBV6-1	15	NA	TGTGCCACCACGGTTGGCGGCAGCTCCTACAATGAGCAGTTCTTC	CATTVGGSSYNEQFF
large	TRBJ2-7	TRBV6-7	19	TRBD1	TGTGCCAGCAGTTCCGTGGCTAATCGAAACAGGGGGCTACCCTACGAGCAGTACTTC	CASSSVANRNRGLPYEQYF
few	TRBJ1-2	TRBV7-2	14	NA	TGTGCCAGCAGCCCCGACACTTCCCCCTATGGCTACACCTTC	CASSPDTSPYGYTF
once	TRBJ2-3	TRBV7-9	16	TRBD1	TGTGCCAGCAGCCCCCGGACAGGGCAAAACACAGATACGCAGTATTTT	CASSPRTGQNTDTQYF
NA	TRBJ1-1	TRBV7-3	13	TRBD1	TGTGCCAGCAGCGAGGGACAGGCTTGGGATGCTTTCTTT	CASSEGQAWDAFF
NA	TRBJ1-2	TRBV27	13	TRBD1	TGTGCCAGCAGTAAGACAGGGAACTATGGCTACACCTTC	CASSKTGNYGYTF
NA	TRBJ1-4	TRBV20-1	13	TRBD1	TGCAGTGCATCGAGGGGGCTTGGCGAAAAACTGTTTTTT	CSASRGLGEKLFF
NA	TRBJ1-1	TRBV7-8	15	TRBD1	TGTGCCAGCAGCTTATCCTCAGGGGGGCCCACTGAAGCTTTCTTT	CASSLSSGGPTEAFF